The 11 T cell receptor beta chains below come from one sample, sequenced in a study of post-analysis software for immune sequencing data (dated by TCRdb to between 2015 and 2017). Broad study findings and their caveats: Four or five TRBV segments, including TRBV5-6, TRBV5-1 and TRBV20-1, were significantly more frequent in patients than controls.

Library prep was done by PCR. The sample was run on an Illumina HiSeq 2500. To reduce PCR and sequencing biases, unique molecular identifiers were built into the TCR beta cDNA libraries. Starting from the raw public reads, TCRdb applied fastp trimming at Q25, assembled clones with MiXCR and retained in-frame beta chains. When rows share a CDR3 protein, they turn into one entry using the most common DNA and genes. This sample is represented by fewer than 900,000 distinct CDR3 sequences; roughly 50% of them were singletons. The top ten clonotypes cover 4.9% of the sample. These receptors are not linked to any known antigen. The sample taken for sequencing was blood. The source is a girl aged 5-17 years with multiple sclerosis.

V gene TRBV12-3 or TRBV12-4 combines with J gene TRBJ2-4; D not resolved. The CDR3 totals 12 residues. V was trimmed by 7 bases and J by 9 bases, leaving 13 bases between them. The DNA for the CDR3 is TGTGCCAGCACCCTTTCGATTGGCATTCAGTACTTC. Its protein product is CASTLSIGIQYF.

This clonotype was observed a single time. The V and J genes are TRBV7-9 and TRBJ2-3; D not resolved. CDR1 SEHNR and CDR2 FQNEAQ come from the germline V gene (reference sequence). The germline V and J ends were trimmed by 10 bases and 5 bases, with 10 bases remaining between them. This CDR3 has 11 residues. DNA of the CDR3: TGTGCCATCGGGCATGGAGATACGCAGTATTTT. Its protein product is CAIGHGDTQYF.

This clonotype was found a few times. V usage is TRBV4-3 and J usage is TRBJ2-1, with no clear D. Germline V gene data show CDR1 as LGHNA and CDR2 as YSLEER. The CDR3 covers 15 residues. Trimming took off 1 base at V and 5 bases at J, with 12 bases between the two ends. The CDR3: CASSQGLRQNNEQFF. For the CDR3, the DNA is TGCGCCAGCAGCCAAGGGCTTCGGCAGAACAATGAGCAGTTCTTC.

In this sample, this clonotype turned up a few times. The chain combines TRBV5-1 with TRBJ2-4, with 12 nucleotides matching TRBD1. Near its end, the DNA agrees better with TRBJ2-5, so the J call may be wrong. This CDR3 has 17 amino acids. Germline CDR1 SGHRS, CDR2 YFSETQ. CDR3 region: CASSLAGTGGLYKTQYF. In nucleotides, the CDR3 is TGCGCCAGCAGCTTGGCGGGGACAGGGGGCCTGTACAAGACCCAGTACTTC.

This chain links TRBV10-3 with TRBJ2-7; D perhaps matches TRBD1 (5 bases). Trimming cost V 2 bases and J 3 bases, with 8 bases left between them. Germline V lookup: CDR1 ENHRY, CDR2 SYGVKD. The CDR3 is 13 amino acids. The CDR3 bases are TGTGCCATCAGTGAGGGCAGGGACTACGAGCAGTACTTC. Translated: CAISEGRDYEQYF.

This chain joins TRBV10-3 and TRBJ2-3; 10 bases line up with TRBD2. Germline values: CDR1 ENHRY, CDR2 SYGVKD. Unmatched junction bases numbered 10, after V lost 3 bases and J lost 4 bases. CDR3 length: 17 amino acids. CDR3 nucleotide sequence: TGTGCCATCAGTGACCCCGGACTAGCGGCTTACGCAGATACGCAGTATTTT. This codes for CAISDPGLAAYADTQYF.

The genes are TRBV29-1 and TRBJ2-7; perhaps TRBD1 as D (5 bases). In germline, CDR1 is SQVTM, CDR2 ANQGSEA. The germline V and J ends were trimmed by 6 bases and 2 bases, with 17 bases remaining between them. This CDR3 comprises 14 residues. For the CDR3, the DNA is TGCAGCGTGGCGAAGGGGTTGGCTCCCTACGAGCAGTACTTC. Its translation: CSVAKGLAPYEQYF.

V gene TRBV7-2 combines with J gene TRBJ2-3; 9 nucleotides align to TRBD2. This CDR3 comprises 16 residues. Germline assignment: CDR1 SGHTA and CDR2 FQGNSA. V was clipped by 5 bases and J by 1 base; unmatched bases: 7. The CDR3 region is CASSPLSSGGTDTQYF. For the CDR3, the DNA is TGTGCCAGCAGCCCCCTGTCTAGCGGGGGCACAGATACGCAGTATTTT.

This clonotype was observed a handful of times. This chain links TRBV7-8 with TRBJ2-5; D ambiguous. The DNA matches TRBJ2-7 better at its end, which makes the J call doubtful. Germline lookup yields CDR1 SGHVS and CDR2 FQNEAQ. This CDR3 is built from 13 residues. The DNA of the CDR3 is TGTGCCAGCAGCACTCGACTCGCTCTCGAGCAGTACTTC. Its protein is CASSTRLALEQYF.

The J gene is TRBJ2-1, the V gene TRBV12-3 or TRBV12-4; D not certain. The CDR3 extends over 14 amino acids. The ends were cut back, 8 bases at V and 5 bases at J, with 16 bases in the middle. The CDR3 loop is CASGPSGPNNEQFF. Written as DNA, the CDR3 is TGTGCCAGCGGGCCCTCTGGGCCCAACAATGAGCAGTTCTTC.

In its sample, this clonotype was seen a few times. The V call is TRBV11-3, the J call TRBJ2-1, with 12 bases matching TRBD2. Unmatched junction bases numbered 3, after V lost 3 bases and J lost 0 bases. CDR3 length: 17 residues. Germline V gives CDR1 SGHNT, CDR2 YENEEA. In nucleotides, the CDR3 is TGTGCCAGCAGCTTCGGACTAGCGGGGAGCTCCTACAATGAGCAGTTCTTC. Its translation is CASSFGLAGSSYNEQFF.